What follows are 30 T cell receptor beta chains derived from one specimen sequenced in a study of blood T cell repertoires in COVID-19. Libraries were prepared by immunoSEQ multiplex PCR; TCRdb keeps only in-frame clonotypes and omits some of them. This table has approximately 90,000 clones, about 80% appearing once. Sequenced input: peripheral blood. These receptors came from a woman aged 80 or over with acute or convalescent COVID-19.

The V gene is TRBV4-1, the J gene TRBJ1-6; 8 bases are a match to TRBD1. After removal of 0 bases from V and 10 bases from J, the junction contained 8 bases not matched to a gene. This CDR3 is built from 16 residues. The V gene's germline CDR1 is MGHRA and CDR2 YSYEKL. For the CDR3, the DNA is TGCGCCAGCAGCCAAGAACCAGGGGGCGAGAGGTCACCCCTCCACTTT. Translated, it gives CASSQEPGGERSPLHF.

V gene TRBV18 combines with J gene TRBJ1-1, with a weak D call TRBD1 (5 bases). The germline CDR1 and CDR2 sequences are KGHSH and LQKENI. Between the trimmed V and J ends, which lost 1 base and 4 bases, there was a span of 16 bases. The CDR3 is 16 amino acids. The chain's CDR3 is CASSPRRGPMSTEAFF. CDR3 DNA sequence: TGTGCCAGCTCACCACGGAGGGGACCGATGAGCACTGAAGCTTTCTTT.

In DNA form, the CDR3 reads TGTGCCAGCAGTGAGAGACTAGCGGGAGTATCAGATACGCAGTATTTT. Protein product: CASSERLAGVSDTQYF. This chain joins TRBV2 and TRBJ2-3, with TRBD2 matching 12 bases. Germline loops: CDR1 SNHLY, CDR2 FYNNEI. CDR3 length equals 16 residues. V was pared by 3 bases and J by 4 bases, with 5 bases of the junction left unmatched. The entire variable domain, with the rest obtained from reference TRBV2 and TRBJ2-3, is as follows: EPEVTQTPSHQVTQMGQEVILRCVPISNHLYFYWYRQILGQKVEFLVSFYNNEISEKSEIFDDQFSVERPDGSNFTLKIRSTKLEDSAMYFCASSERLAGVSDTQYFGPGTRLTVL.

J is TRBJ1-6 and V is TRBV5-1; D unclear. The CDR3 sequence is 15 residues long. Germline-derived CDR1 and CDR2 are SGHRS and YFSETQ. V lost 2 bases, J lost 0 bases, and 6 bases lay in between. The CDR3, as DNA: TGCGCCAGCAGCTTCGGGGACTCCTATAATTCACCCCTCCACTTT. Its protein product is CASSFGDSYNSPLHF.

The chain joins TRBV9 to TRBJ2-7; D possibly corresponds to TRBD2 (5 bases). Per the germline V gene, CDR1 is SGDLS and CDR2 is YYNGEE. The CDR3 is made up of 15 amino acids. V lost 0 bases to trimming and J lost 2 bases, with 12 bases between them. CDR3 residues: CASSVGLGEAYEQYF. The CDR3 nucleotides read TGTGCCAGCAGCGTAGGTCTGGGAGAAGCCTACGAGCAGTACTTC.

This clone was recorded once. The J gene is TRBJ1-2, the V gene TRBV5-6; tentative D call: TRBD1 (5 bases). There are 13 residues in the CDR3. From germline, CDR1 is SGHDT and CDR2 YYEEEE. The V end lost 5 bases, the J end lost 3 bases, and 11 bases lay between the germline ends. The CDR3 is CASSYWGDYGYTF. The CDR3 DNA follows: TGTGCCAGCAGTTATTGGGGGGACTATGGCTACACCTTC.

CDR3 sequence reads: CASSLDRGRTGELFF. The CDR3, as DNA: TGTGCCAGCAGCTTAGACCGCGGGAGAACCGGGGAGCTGTTTTTT. This chain links TRBV11-3 with TRBJ2-2, with 7 bases fitting TRBD2. With V trimmed by 0 bases and J by 5 bases, 3 bases remained unmatched. The CDR3 extends over 15 amino acids. CDR1 SGHNT and CDR2 YENEEA come from the germline V gene.

This clone has more than one count but fewer than ten. V and J are TRBV19 and TRBJ1-5; 8 bases match TRBD1. J lost 1 base, V lost 7 bases, and 3 bases had no gene match. CDR3 length: 14 amino acids. Germline V gives CDR1 LNHDA, CDR2 SQIVND (reference sequence). CDR3 residues: CASTGGASNQPQHF. The CDR3 DNA sequence: TGTGCCAGTACAGGGGGCGCAAGCAATCAGCCCCAGCATTTT.

The chain employs TRBV24-1 and TRBJ2-1; 12 bases are a match to TRBD2. Germline lookup yields CDR1 KGHDR and CDR2 SFDVKD. This CDR3 has 18 residues. With 3 bases clipped from V and 9 bases from J, the junction kept 14 bases outside the gene matches. The CDR3 here is CATSDATPLAGGFGEQFF. The CDR3 DNA reads TGTGCCACCAGTGATGCGACGCCTCTAGCGGGAGGGTTCGGTGAGCAGTTCTTC.

The gene calls are TRBV6-2 or TRBV6-3 and TRBJ2-1; 11 positions match TRBD2. CDR3 length: 16 amino acids. The germline gives CDR1 MNHEY, CDR2 SVGEGT. V shed 5 bases, J shed 8 bases, and the junction held 11 bases outside the gene matches. The CDR3 DNA sequence: TGTGCCAGCAGTAACCCGGGTAGCGGGGGGGGACATGAGCAGTTCTTC. Protein sequence: CASSNPGSGGGHEQFF.

This clone was seen only a few times. In DNA, the CDR3 is TGCGCCAGCAGCTTGAGCCTAGCGGGCTACGAGCAGTACTTC. Translation: CASSLSLAGYEQYF. The chain is built from TRBV5-1 and TRBJ2-7; TRBD2 agrees at 8 bases. CDR3 length: 14 residues. The junction had 3 bases not matched to a gene; V was cut back by 1 base and J by 3 bases. Germline assignment: CDR1 SGHRS and CDR2 YFSETQ. The variable domain in full, completed from reference TRBV5-1 and TRBJ2-7, reads KAGVTQTPRYLIKTRGQQVTLSCSPISGHRSVSWYQQTPGQGLQFLFEYFSETQRNKGNFPGRFSGRQFSNSRSEMNVSTLELGDSALYLCASSLSLAGYEQYFGPGTRLTVT.

CDR3 nucleotides: TGTGCCAGCACGAGGGGGCCCAGCTCCTACAATGAGCAGTTCTTC. Its protein product is CASTRGPSSYNEQFF. The chain recombines TRBV27 with TRBJ2-1; TRBD1 matches 7 bases. Trimming removed 7 bases from V and 0 bases from J; junction bases left unmatched: 6. The CDR3 loop spans 15 amino acids. The germline V gene has CDR1 MNHEY and CDR2 SMNVEV (reference sequence).

In this sample, this clone turned up a few times. The rearrangement joins TRBV21-1 to TRBJ2-2; TRBD2, the D gene given by the table, was not confirmed from the DNA. TRBV21-1 is described as a pseudogene. The CDR3 is 16 amino acids. The DNA for the CDR3 is TGTGCCAGCAGCCAACTAGCGAAGGAGCGGACCGGGGAGCTGTTTTTT. This encodes CASSQLAKERTGELFF.

The chain recombines TRBV20-1 with TRBJ1-4; no firm D call. The V gene's germline CDR1 is DFQATT and CDR2 SNEGSKA (reference sequence). The CDR3 covers 14 residues. Trimming stripped 3 bases from V and 1 base from J, with 9 bases between. The CDR3 sequence: CSASKAVTNEKLFF. As DNA, the CDR3 is TGCAGTGCTAGTAAAGCGGTAACTAATGAAAAACTGTTTTTT.

This clone was seen only once. The chain joins TRBV5-1 to TRBJ2-7; D perhaps matches TRBD2 (6 bases). The germline V and J ends were trimmed by 1 base and 5 bases, with 16 bases remaining between them. This CDR3 has 15 residues. The germline V gene encodes CDR1 SGHRS and CDR2 YFSETQ. The CDR3: CASSLFTGSSNEQYF. The CDR3, as DNA: TGCGCCAGCAGCTTGTTTACCGGGAGTTCGAACGAGCAGTACTTC.

The rearrangement joins TRBV3-1 (or the pseudogene TRBV3-2) to TRBJ2-1, with 12 bases aligning to TRBD2. This CDR3 region has 15 residues. CDR1 and CDR2 (germline): LGHDT, YNNKEL (reference sequence). The ends lost 4 bases at V and 6 bases at J; junction bases unmatched: 4. CDR3: CASSRLAGAVNEQFF. Written as DNA, the CDR3 is TGTGCCAGCAGCCGACTAGCGGGAGCTGTCAATGAGCAGTTCTTC.

The chain recombines TRBV5-1 with TRBJ1-2; D remains unclear. Germline V gene data show CDR1 as SGHRS and CDR2 as YFSETQ. Between the trimmed V and J ends, which lost 1 base and 2 bases, there was a span of 6 bases. This CDR3 spans 13 amino acids. The CDR3 DNA reads as TGCGCCAGCAGCTTGTCACAGAACTATGGCTACACCTTC. As protein: CASSLSQNYGYTF.

In this sample, this clone turned up once. This sequence joins TRBV7-2 and TRBJ2-3; D is possibly TRBD2 (5 bases). In germline, CDR1 is SGHTA, CDR2 FQGNSA. CDR3 length: 12 amino acids. With 1 base removed from V and 9 bases from J, the gap between germline ends came to 8 bases. The DNA for the CDR3 is TGTGCCAGCAGCTTAGTCGGGGTAACGCAGTATTTT. It translates to CASSLVGVTQYF.

The CDR3 DNA reads TGCGCCAGCAGCTATTACCCCCCGGGACAGGGGTCCTACAATGAGCAGTTCTTC. Amino acids: CASSYYPPGQGSYNEQFF. The V gene is TRBV5-1, the J gene TRBJ2-1; 10 nucleotides line up with TRBD1. The CDR3 extends over 18 amino acids. With V trimmed by 3 bases and J by 1 base, 10 bases remained unmatched. CDR1 and CDR2 from the germline V gene are SGHRS and YFSETQ. The full variable domain, its missing parts supplied by reference TRBV5-1 and TRBJ2-1, is KAGVTQTPRYLIKTRGQQVTLSCSPISGHRSVSWYQQTPGQGLQFLFEYFSETQRNKGNFPGRFSGRQFSNSRSEMNVSTLELGDSALYLCASSYYPPGQGSYNEQFFGPGTRLTVL.

The gene calls are TRBV5-1 and TRBJ1-1; D is possibly TRBD1 (6 bases). Germline V gives CDR1 SGHRS, CDR2 YFSETQ. This CDR3 is built from 13 residues. V lost 2 bases and J lost 8, with 13 bases in between. The CDR3 protein is CASSFIQGGEAFF. The CDR3 DNA reads as TGCGCCAGCAGCTTTATACAGGGTGGGGAAGCTTTCTTT.

The chain links TRBV5-1 to TRBJ1-1; weak D call: TRBD1 (5 bases). With 0 bases removed from V and 0 bases from J, the gap between germline ends came to 9 bases. Germline loops: CDR1 SGHRS, CDR2 YFSETQ. The CDR3 has 15 amino acids. CDR3 residues: CASSLEGIMNTEAFF. The CDR3 region has the DNA TGCGCCAGCAGCTTGGAGGGGATCATGAACACTGAAGCTTTCTTT.

The chain employs TRBV6-5 and TRBJ1-5; 10 bases line up with TRBD1. The CDR3 extends over 15 amino acids. V gave up 6 bases and J gave up 6 bases; unmatched junction bases: 8. Germline V gene lookup returns CDR1 MNHEY and CDR2 SVGAGI. The CDR3 region has the DNA TGTGCCAGCAGGCCGAAAGGGGACAGGGGTCAGCCCCAGCATTTT. It specifies CASRPKGDRGQPQHF.

The CDR3 loop reads CATAGEGYGYTF. CDR3 in DNA: TGTGCCACCGCGGGGGAGGGCTATGGCTACACCTTC. This chain links TRBV2 with TRBJ1-2, with TRBD1 as a possible D gene (5 bases). The CDR3 contains 12 residues. V was clipped by 10 bases and J by 4 bases, with 13 bases between them. Germline CDR1 is SNHLY and CDR2 is FYNNEI.

The chain recombines TRBV2 with TRBJ2-3; 7 bases align to TRBD1. Losses at the gene ends were 1 base for V and 4 bases for J; bases not matched to a gene: 14. CDR1 and CDR2 (germline): SNHLY, FYNNEI. CDR3 length equals 18 residues. CDR3 sequence: CASSEGIWAGGWADTQYF. DNA of the CDR3: TGTGCCAGCAGTGAAGGGATTTGGGCAGGGGGATGGGCAGATACGCAGTATTTT. The whole variable domain, remainder taken from reference TRBV2 and TRBJ2-3, is EPEVTQTPSHQVTQMGQEVILRCVPISNHLYFYWYRQILGQKVEFLVSFYNNEISEKSEIFDDQFSVERPDGSNFTLKIRSTKLEDSAMYFCASSEGIWAGGWADTQYFGPGTRLTVL.

This clone was seen a few times. This sequence joins TRBV19 and TRBJ2-2; TRBD1 is a possible D gene (5 bases). The CDR3 sequence is 14 residues long. Trimming removed 6 bases at V and 5 bases at J, with 13 bases between. Germline CDR1 reads LNHDA; CDR2 reads SQIVND (reference sequence). The CDR3 DNA reads as TGTGCCAGTAGGCTCCTAGGGGTTACCGGGGAGCTGTTTTTT. It translates to CASRLLGVTGELFF.

This clone was seen only once. This CDR3 reads CASTPADTQYF. In nucleotides, the CDR3 is TGTGCCAGCACCCCAGCAGATACGCAGTATTTT. V gene TRBV7-2 combines with J gene TRBJ2-3; D gene unclear. CDR1 is SGHTA, CDR2 FQGNSA, per germline. The ends were cut back, 7 bases at V and 4 bases at J, with 6 bases in the middle. The CDR3 has 11 amino acids. Full variable domain (remainder filled in from reference TRBV7-2 and TRBJ2-3): GAGVSQSPSNKVTEKGKDVELRCDPISGHTALYWYRQSLGQGLEFLIYFQGNSAPDKSGLPSDRFSAERTGGSVSTLTIQRTQQEDSAVYLCASTPADTQYFGPGTRLTVL.

In this sample, this clone turned up once. The gene calls are TRBV6-2 or TRBV6-3 and TRBJ1-5, with D perhaps matching TRBD1 (6 bases). Germline V gene sequence: CDR1 MNHEY, CDR2 SVGEGT. The CDR3 extends over 14 amino acids. V gave up 5 bases and J gave up 3 bases, with 11 bases separating them. DNA of the CDR3: TGTGCCAGCAGTCGGACAGTTTTCAATCAGCCCCAGCATTTT. Translating gives CASSRTVFNQPQHF.

V usage is TRBV6-5 and J usage is TRBJ2-5; TRBD1 is a possible D gene (6 bases). Trimming left V 6 bases short and J 5 bases short, with 13 bases between. The CDR3 has 13 amino acids. Germline V gene sequence: CDR1 MNHEY, CDR2 SVGAGI. Here the CDR3 reads CASRVTGRETQYF. CDR3 coding DNA: TGTGCCAGCAGAGTGACAGGTCGGGAGACCCAGTACTTC.

The chain employs TRBV7-8 and TRBJ2-2; possible D gene TRBD2, 6 bases. V shed 2 bases and J shed 4 bases, with 17 bases lying between them. The CDR3 sequence is 17 residues long. The germline V gene has CDR1 SGHVS and CDR2 FQNEAQ. The DNA for the CDR3 is TGTGCCAGCAGCTTATTTCTAGGGCAGGGAGGCACCGGGGAGCTGTTTTTT. Amino acid sequence: CASSLFLGQGGTGELFF. The variable domain in full, with the rest retrieved from reference TRBV7-8 and TRBJ2-2, is GAGVSQSPRYKVAKRGQDVALRCDPISGHVSLFWYQQALGQGPEFLTYFQNEAQLDKSGLPSDRFFAERPEGSVSTLKIQRTQQEDSAVYLCASSLFLGQGGTGELFFGEGSRLTVL.

The chain joins TRBV19 to TRBJ1-1, with D unclear. Germline V gene data show CDR1 as LNHDA and CDR2 as SQIVND (reference sequence). CDR3 length equals 15 residues. Trimming took 4 bases from V and 5 from J, leaving 17 bases between them. The CDR3, as DNA: TGTGCCAGTAGTACCCCGGGGAGGCGGCGGACTGAAGCTTTCTTT. Its translation is CASSTPGRRRTEAFF.